A selection of T cell receptor beta chains follows, all from one sample in a study of blood T cell repertoires in COVID-19. Data came from immunoSEQ multiplex PCR; TCRdb stores just in-frame clones and leaves some out. This table holds roughly 160,000 clones, less than 90% found once. The sample taken for sequencing was PBMCs or T cells enriched from blood (not recorded which). These receptors all come from a woman in her fifties or sixties who had recovered from COVID-19. Both conserved end residues are part of each CDR3. Each record gives: CDR3 protein, CDR3 DNA, V gene, J gene, clone size, D gene. D genes are given only for firm matches. Clone sizes are given selectively: once, few, many, or a class where the clone is expanded.

CDR3 protein: CASSTPGSTDTQYF; CDR3 DNA: TGTGCCAGTAGTACCCCGGGGAGCACAGATACGCAGTATTTT; V gene: TRBV19; J gene: TRBJ2-3; clone size: -; D gene: -
CDR3 protein: CASSLRGGGGYTF; CDR3 DNA: TGTGCCAGCAGTCTCCGGGGAGGAGGCGGCTACACCTTC; V gene: TRBV27; J gene: TRBJ1-2; clone size: -; D gene: -
CDR3 protein: CASSLGGGQVTNQPQHF; CDR3 DNA: TGTGCCAGCAGTTTGGGGGGGGGACAAGTAACTAATCAGCCCCAGCATTTT; V gene: TRBV28; J gene: TRBJ1-5; clone size: -; D gene: -
CDR3 protein: CASSGGTGPVYEQYF; CDR3 DNA: TGTGCCAGCTCAGGAGGAACCGGGCCAGTCTACGAGCAGTACTTC; V gene: TRBV18; J gene: TRBJ2-7; clone size: -; D gene: -
CDR3 protein: CASSDHEAGAGELFF; CDR3 DNA: TGCGCCAGCAGTGACCACGAGGCGGGCGCCGGGGAGCTGTTTTTT; V gene: TRBV10-1; J gene: TRBJ2-2; clone size: -; D gene: -
CDR3 protein: CASSSGTLAAVSYNEQFF; CDR3 DNA: TGTGCCAGCAGTTCCGGCACCTTAGCGGCCGTCTCCTACAATGAGCAGTTCTTC; V gene: TRBV27; J gene: TRBJ2-1; clone size: few; D gene: -
CDR3 protein: CASRDTYYEQYF; CDR3 DNA: TGTGCCAGTAGGGACACTTACTACGAGCAGTACTTC; V gene: TRBV19; J gene: TRBJ2-7; clone size: -; D gene: -
CDR3 protein: CASSPLRGITDTQYF; CDR3 DNA: TGTGCCAGCAGCCCCCTTCGGGGGATCACAGATACGCAGTATTTT; V gene: TRBV11-2; J gene: TRBJ2-3; clone size: -; D gene: -
CDR3 protein: CATSRPTSGQTQYF; CDR3 DNA: TGTGCCACCAGCAGGCCGACTAGCGGGCAGACCCAGTACTTC; V gene: TRBV15; J gene: TRBJ2-5; clone size: -; D gene: TRBD2
CDR3 protein: CASTLDRGDEAFF; CDR3 DNA: TGTGCCAGCACCTTAGACAGGGGCGATGAAGCTTTCTTT; V gene: TRBV7-2; J gene: TRBJ1-1; clone size: once; D gene: TRBD1
CDR3 protein: CASSREGRRATEAFF; CDR3 DNA: TGCGCCAGCAGCCGGGAGGGCCGTCGGGCCACTGAAGCTTTCTTT; V gene: TRBV4-1; J gene: TRBJ1-1; clone size: -; D gene: -
CDR3 protein: CASSPLGGQGDYEQYF; CDR3 DNA: TGTGCCAGCAGCCCCCTGGGGGGACAGGGGGACTACGAGCAGTACTTC; V gene: TRBV4-2; J gene: TRBJ2-7; clone size: once; D gene: TRBD1
CDR3 protein: CASSLGRARGAFF; CDR3 DNA: TGTGCCAGCAGCTTGGGACGGGCTAGGGGAGCTTTCTTT; V gene: TRBV5-6; J gene: TRBJ1-1; clone size: -; D gene: -
CDR3 protein: CAGGQGNNEQFF; CDR3 DNA: TGTGCCGGGGGACAGGGGAACAATGAGCAGTTCTTC; V gene: TRBV7-9; J gene: TRBJ2-1; clone size: -; D gene: TRBD1
CDR3 protein: CASSRRFGTGGLETQYF; CDR3 DNA: TGTGCCAGCAGCCGTAGATTTGGAACAGGGGGCTTGGAGACCCAGTACTTC; V gene: TRBV3-1/TRBV3-2; J gene: TRBJ2-5; clone size: once; D gene: TRBD1
CDR3 protein: CASSPTSGRARSQFF; CDR3 DNA: TGTGCCAGCAGCCCCACTAGCGGGAGGGCCCGATCGCAGTTCTTC; V gene: TRBV7-9; J gene: TRBJ2-1; clone size: -; D gene: TRBD2
CDR3 protein: CATGLAGETQYF; CDR3 DNA: TGTGCCACCGGACTAGCGGGAGAGACCCAGTACTTC; V gene: TRBV24-1; J gene: TRBJ2-5; clone size: -; D gene: TRBD2
CDR3 protein: CASSSGTGRSNYGYTF; CDR3 DNA: TGTGCCAGCAGCTCCGGGACAGGACGATCTAACTATGGCTACACCTTC; V gene: TRBV25-1; J gene: TRBJ1-2; clone size: -; D gene: TRBD1
CDR3 protein: CASDSTGPGGNEQFF; CDR3 DNA: TGTGCCAGCGACTCGACAGGGCCAGGTGGCAATGAGCAGTTCTTC; V gene: TRBV28; J gene: TRBJ2-1; clone size: -; D gene: TRBD1
CDR3 protein: CASSVAAANGAQYF; CDR3 DNA: TGTGCCAGCAGCGTAGCGGCCGCTAACGGGGCCCAGTACTTC; V gene: TRBV9; J gene: TRBJ2-5; clone size: -; D gene: -
CDR3 protein: CASTMGHSTEAFF; CDR3 DNA: TGTGCCAGCACCATGGGACACAGCACTGAAGCTTTCTTT; V gene: TRBV7-9; J gene: TRBJ1-1; clone size: -; D gene: -
CDR3 protein: CASSQGPGSGGTDTQYF; CDR3 DNA: TGCGCCAGCAGCCAAGGACCCGGTAGCGGAGGCACAGATACGCAGTATTTT; V gene: TRBV4-3; J gene: TRBJ2-3; clone size: -; D gene: -
CDR3 protein: CASSHTNTEAFF; CDR3 DNA: TGTGCCAGCAGCCATACTAACACTGAAGCTTTCTTT; V gene: TRBV11-2; J gene: TRBJ1-1; clone size: once; D gene: -
CDR3 protein: CASSIGGKNTEAFF; CDR3 DNA: TGTGCCAGTAGTATAGGAGGGAAGAACACTGAAGCTTTCTTT; V gene: TRBV19; J gene: TRBJ1-1; clone size: -; D gene: -
CDR3 protein: CASSPTFNEQFF; CDR3 DNA: TGTGCCAGCAGCCCGACTTTCAATGAGCAGTTCTTC; V gene: TRBV11-3; J gene: TRBJ2-1; clone size: -; D gene: -
CDR3 protein: CASSTGSSSYEQYF; CDR3 DNA: TGTGCCAGCAGTACAGGGTCTAGCTCCTACGAGCAGTACTTC; V gene: TRBV2; J gene: TRBJ2-7; clone size: -; D gene: -
CDR3 protein: CATSRELQNSPLHF; CDR3 DNA: TGTGCCACCAGCAGAGAGTTGCAGAATTCACCCCTCCACTTT; V gene: TRBV15; J gene: TRBJ1-6; clone size: -; D gene: -
CDR3 protein: CASSLSSGSVSTEAFF; CDR3 DNA: TGTGCCAGCAGCTTATCCTCGGGGTCGGTTTCGACTGAAGCTTTCTTT; V gene: TRBV11-3; J gene: TRBJ1-1; clone size: -; D gene: -
CDR3 protein: CASSLGAATTRNTIYF; CDR3 DNA: TGTGCCAGCAGCTTAGGCGCCGCCACCACCAGAAACACCATATATTTT; V gene: TRBV7-9; J gene: TRBJ1-3; clone size: -; D gene: -
CDR3 protein: CASSLAQRETGELFF; CDR3 DNA: TGTGCCAGCAGCTTAGCCCAGCGGGAGACCGGGGAGCTGTTTTTT; V gene: TRBV7-9; J gene: TRBJ2-2; clone size: -; D gene: TRBD2
CDR3 protein: CASSRVGDRANYGYTF; CDR3 DNA: TGCGCCAGCAGCCGCGTGGGGGACAGGGCTAACTATGGCTACACCTTC; V gene: TRBV4-3; J gene: TRBJ1-2; clone size: -; D gene: TRBD1
CDR3 protein: CASSHPGLAGADTQYF; CDR3 DNA: TGCGCCAGCAGCCATCCGGGACTAGCGGGTGCAGATACGCAGTATTTT; V gene: TRBV5-1; J gene: TRBJ2-3; clone size: -; D gene: TRBD2
CDR3 protein: CASSFSGDGANVLTF; CDR3 DNA: TGTGCCAGCAGCTTTTCAGGGGACGGGGCCAACGTCCTGACTTTC; V gene: TRBV5-4; J gene: TRBJ2-6; clone size: -; D gene: -
CDR3 protein: CASSFTGSYQPQHF; CDR3 DNA: TGTGCCAGCAGTTTCACGGGGTCCTATCAGCCCCAGCATTTT; V gene: TRBV28; J gene: TRBJ1-5; clone size: -; D gene: -
CDR3 protein: CASSPSTGFDYGYTF; CDR3 DNA: TGTGCCAGCTCACCATCGACAGGGTTTGACTATGGCTACACCTTC; V gene: TRBV18; J gene: TRBJ1-2; clone size: -; D gene: TRBD1
CDR3 protein: CASCPTGGGSLNTEAFF; CDR3 DNA: TGTGCCAGTTGTCCTACGGGCGGGGGCTCCTTGAACACTGAAGCTTTCTTT; V gene: TRBV19; J gene: TRBJ1-1; clone size: -; D gene: -
CDR3 protein: CASSQGAGVSNYGYTF; CDR3 DNA: TGTGCCAGCAGCCAAGGGGCAGGGGTTTCGAACTATGGCTACACCTTC; V gene: TRBV3-1/TRBV3-2; J gene: TRBJ1-2; clone size: -; D gene: -
CDR3 protein: CASSPPGQGGNEQFF; CDR3 DNA: TGTGCCAGCAGCCCCCCGGGACAGGGAGGCAATGAGCAGTTCTTC; V gene: TRBV7-9; J gene: TRBJ2-1; clone size: -; D gene: TRBD1
CDR3 protein: CASSIEKWGQKTDTQYF; CDR3 DNA: TGTGCCAGTAGTATAGAGAAGTGGGGCCAGAAGACAGATACGCAGTATTTT; V gene: TRBV19; J gene: TRBJ2-3; clone size: -; D gene: -
CDR3 protein: CASSSGSGKANTGELFF; CDR3 DNA: TGTGCCAGTAGTTCCGGTAGCGGTAAAGCGAACACCGGGGAGCTGTTTTTT; V gene: TRBV19; J gene: TRBJ2-2; clone size: -; D gene: -
CDR3 protein: CASSQDTATKRDWETQYF; CDR3 DNA: TGTGCCAGCAGCCAAGATACGGCGACAAAGAGGGATTGGGAGACCCAGTACTTC; V gene: TRBV14; J gene: TRBJ2-5; clone size: -; D gene: -
CDR3 protein: CASIPSSGGYEQYF; CDR3 DNA: TGTGCCAGCATCCCATCGTCGGGGGGGTACGAGCAGTACTTC; V gene: TRBV7-9; J gene: TRBJ2-7; clone size: -; D gene: TRBD2
CDR3 protein: CASSQIQGSGSPLHF; CDR3 DNA: TGTGCCAGCAGCCAGATTCAGGGGAGCGGATCACCCCTCCACTTT; V gene: TRBV7-9; J gene: TRBJ1-6; clone size: -; D gene: -
CDR3 protein: CASSLGTSLIYEQYF; CDR3 DNA: TGTGCCAGCAGCTTGGGGACTAGCCTTATCTACGAGCAGTACTTC; V gene: TRBV5-6; J gene: TRBJ2-7; clone size: -; D gene: TRBD2
CDR3 protein: CASSQEGTGGGNTEAFF; CDR3 DNA: TGTGCCAGCAGCCAAGAAGGGACAGGGGGAGGAAACACTGAAGCTTTCTTT; V gene: TRBV3-1/TRBV3-2; J gene: TRBJ1-1; clone size: -; D gene: TRBD1
CDR3 protein: CASSPRGSGRRRLETQYF; CDR3 DNA: TGTGCCAGCAGCCCCCGTGGTAGCGGGAGACGAAGATTGGAGACCCAGTACTTC; V gene: TRBV11-3; J gene: TRBJ2-5; clone size: -; D gene: TRBD2
CDR3 protein: CAWSLGSALNTEAFF; CDR3 DNA: TGTGCCTGGAGCCTGGGCTCAGCTCTGAACACTGAAGCTTTCTTT; V gene: TRBV30; J gene: TRBJ1-1; clone size: -; D gene: -
CDR3 protein: CASSLVRTGAPQFF; CDR3 DNA: TGTGCCAGCAGCTTAGTTAGGACGGGAGCACCCCAGTTCTTC; V gene: TRBV11-2; J gene: TRBJ2-1; clone size: -; D gene: -
CDR3 protein: CASSLAGGPNEQYF; CDR3 DNA: TGTGCCAGCAGCTTAGCGGGAGGGCCAAACGAGCAGTACTTC; V gene: TRBV7-6; J gene: TRBJ2-7; clone size: -; D gene: TRBD2
CDR3 protein: CSARTGANTGELFF; CDR3 DNA: TGCAGCGCCCGGACAGGAGCGAACACCGGGGAGCTGTTTTTT; V gene: TRBV29-1; J gene: TRBJ2-2; clone size: -; D gene: TRBD1
CDR3 protein: CASSRAESSYNEQFF; CDR3 DNA: TGCGCCAGCAGCCGAGCGGAGTCCTCCTACAATGAGCAGTTCTTC; V gene: TRBV5-1; J gene: TRBJ2-1; clone size: once; D gene: -
CDR3 protein: CASSVRANEKLFF; CDR3 DNA: TGTGCCAGCTCGGTGAGGGCGAATGAAAAACTGTTTTTT; V gene: TRBV18; J gene: TRBJ1-4; clone size: -; D gene: -
CDR3 protein: CASSPPGQQETQYF; CDR3 DNA: TGTGCCAGCTCACCACCCGGACAGCAAGAGACCCAGTACTTC; V gene: TRBV18; J gene: TRBJ2-5; clone size: -; D gene: -
CDR3 protein: CASSVGSATEAFF; CDR3 DNA: TGTGCCAGCAGCGTAGGCTCAGCGACTGAAGCTTTCTTT; V gene: TRBV9; J gene: TRBJ1-1; clone size: -; D gene: -
CDR3 protein: CASSLGAGVGTSEQFF; CDR3 DNA: TGTGCCAGCAGCTTGGGGGCGGGAGTCGGTACAAGTGAGCAGTTCTTC; V gene: TRBV5-5; J gene: TRBJ2-1; clone size: -; D gene: TRBD2